This entry lists 27 T cell receptor beta chains sequenced from one sample in a study of blood T cells in healthy people across ages. Together with a sample-barcoded 5' primer, a J-beta primer mix was included in a second PCR lasting about 6 to 11 cycles. TCRdb used MiXCR to reprocess the 5' RACE reads, holding one entry per CDR3 protein. The table shows some 750,000 distinct CDR3 sequences, with 22% occurring only once. Material: blood. Receptors originate from a man aged 65 to 79 in good health.

This clonotype was seen more than once but under ten times. The junction differs from germline at one of its ends, possibly a read error. This rearrangement joins TRBV12-3 or TRBV12-4 to TRBJ2-1, with D possibly TRBD1 on 5 matching bases. This CDR3 is 13 amino acids long. CDR3 bases: TGTGCCAGCAGTTTAACAGGCTACAGTGAGCAGTTCTTC. Its translation is CASSLTGYSEQFF.

J is TRBJ2-3 and V is TRBV7-2, with 14 bases identical to TRBD2. The CDR3 loop spans 18 amino acids. V was clipped by 8 bases and J by 6 bases; unmatched bases: 16. The germline V gene encodes CDR1 SGHTA and CDR2 FQGNSA. The DNA for the CDR3 is TGTGCCAGCGATCGACTAGCGGGAGGGAAGATGTTTTCGGATACGCAGTATTTT. This codes for CASDRLAGGKMFSDTQYF.

The chain recombines TRBV29-1 with TRBJ1-1, with no clear D. Looked up from germline, CDR1 is SQVTM and CDR2 is ANQGSEA. The CDR3 sequence is 10 residues long. Trimming stripped 7 bases from V and 4 bases from J, with 7 bases between. CDR3 nucleotide sequence: TGCAGCGCTAAGACCACTGAAGCTTTCTTT. This translates into CSAKTTEAFF.

V gene TRBV5-1 combines with J gene TRBJ1-1; D unresolved. This CDR3 spans 14 amino acids. V was trimmed by 0 bases and J by 3 bases, leaving 9 bases between them. CDR1 is SGHRS, CDR2 YFSETQ, per germline. The CDR3 DNA reads as TGCGCCAGCAGCTTGGATCCCCGCTACACTGAAGCTTTCTTT. Its translation: CASSLDPRYTEAFF.

This chain connects TRBV3-1 to TRBJ2-4; 7 positions match TRBD1. Germline values: CDR1 LGHDT, CDR2 YNNKEL (reference sequence). The CDR3 consists of 14 residues. Losses at the gene ends were 6 bases for V and 5 bases for J; bases not matched to a gene: 7. This chain's CDR3 is CASRNRGKENIQYF. DNA of the CDR3: TGTGCCAGCAGGAACAGGGGAAAGGAAAACATTCAGTACTTC.

The rearrangement joins TRBV15 to TRBJ1-1; the D is unclear. The CDR3 runs to 16 residues. V lost 4 bases and J lost 0, with 15 bases in between. Germline assignment: CDR1 LNHNV and CDR2 YYDKDF (reference sequence). The CDR3 DNA reads TGTGCCACCAGCACAACCTCTAGTAAAATGAACACTGAAGCTTTCTTT. The encoded protein is CATSTTSSKMNTEAFF.

This sequence joins TRBV7-8 and TRBJ2-7; D remains ambiguous. The length of the CDR3 is 16 residues. Trimming shortened V by 1 base and J by 0 bases, and 13 bases separated the two germline ends. In germline, CDR1 is SGHVS, CDR2 FQNEAQ. The CDR3 DNA follows: TGTGCCAGCAGCTTAGAATCATTCCTTGGCTCCTACGAGCAGTACTTC. Residues: CASSLESFLGSYEQYF.

This clonotype was found many times. V gene TRBV7-8 combines with J gene TRBJ2-3; D is unresolved. This CDR3 spans 14 amino acids. Trimming stripped 5 bases from V and 0 bases from J, with 9 bases between. CDR1 and CDR2 from the germline V gene are SGHVS and FQNEAQ. CDR3: CASSRGRSTDTQYF. CDR3 nucleotides: TGTGCCAGCAGCCGTGGCCGGAGCACAGATACGCAGTATTTT.

V usage is TRBV20-1 and J usage is TRBJ2-1; 10 bases agree with TRBD2. V was clipped by 0 bases and J by 13 bases; unmatched bases: 12. The CDR3 has 15 amino acids. Germline CDR1 is DFQATT and CDR2 is SNEGSKA (reference sequence). The CDR3 DNA sequence: TGCAGTGCTAGAGATTCGGCCAGCGGGAGGGCCCATCAGTTCTTC. Translating it yields CSARDSASGRAHQFF.

This clonotype has just a few counts. The chain links TRBV7-8 to TRBJ2-5, with no clear D. V was shortened by 7 bases and J by 5 bases, with 20 bases between the two germline ends. Germline V gene sequence: CDR1 SGHVS, CDR2 FQNEAQ. The CDR3 is 15 residues long. The CDR3 loop is CASTPYIEWMETQYF. For the CDR3, the DNA is TGTGCCAGCACGCCCTACATAGAGTGGATGGAGACCCAGTACTTC.

The table lists this clonotype with a few counts. The J gene is TRBJ2-7, the V gene TRBV5-1; D call uncertain. This CDR3 is 15 amino acids long. CDR1 is SGHRS and CDR2 is YFSETQ in the germline V gene. V dropped 0 bases and J dropped 2 bases, with 12 bases sitting between them. The CDR3 DNA sequence: TGCGCCAGCAGCTTGGGTAGCCAGCCCCCCTACGAGCAGTACTTC. Translating it yields CASSLGSQPPYEQYF.

Only a few counts were recorded for this clonotype. The rearrangement uses TRBV12-3 or TRBV12-4 and TRBJ2-1, with TRBD1 matching 8 bases. This CDR3 contains 16 residues. Germline trimming cut 3 bases from V and 5 bases from J; bases unmatched to any gene: 9. In DNA, the CDR3 is TGTGCCAGCAGTTTGGGACAGGACAAAATTCACAATGAGCAGTTCTTC. Its protein is CASSLGQDKIHNEQFF.

This clonotype was observed a handful of times. The CDR3: CASRSTGLFGYTF. CDR3 DNA: TGTGCCAGCAGGTCAACAGGTCTTTTCGGCTACACCTTC. The chain links TRBV12-3 or TRBV12-4 to TRBJ1-2; D is possibly TRBD1 (5 bases). The V and J ends lost 6 bases and 8 bases respectively, with 16 bases between them. This CDR3 has 13 amino acids.

CDR3 sequence: CATSDPKVGKAFF. The CDR3 DNA is TGTGCCACCAGTGACCCGAAAGTAGGGAAGGCTTTCTTT. The V gene is TRBV24-1, the J gene TRBJ1-1; D unresolved. The ends were cut back, 4 bases at V and 11 bases at J, with 16 bases in the middle. In germline, CDR1 is KGHDR, CDR2 SFDVKD. CDR3 length: 13 amino acids.

The chain is built from TRBV6-1 and TRBJ2-1; maybe TRBD1 (6 bases). Matching the DNA end better, TRBJ2-7 makes the J call doubtful. Germline-derived CDR1 and CDR2 are MNHNS and SASEGT. The CDR3 runs 13 residues. The CDR3 protein is CASSESGQYEQYF. CDR3 DNA: TGTGCCAGCAGTGAATCCGGACAGTACGAGCAGTACTTC.

The gene calls are TRBV4-3 and TRBJ2-1; the D is unclear. The CDR3 totals 15 residues. The germline gives CDR1 LGHNA, CDR2 YSLEER. Trimming pared 0 bases from V and 4 bases from J, leaving 10 bases between. CDR3 sequence reads: CASSQESDPYNEQFF. The CDR3 coding sequence is TGCGCCAGCAGCCAAGAGTCTGACCCTTACAATGAGCAGTTCTTC.

The chain couples TRBV20-1 to TRBJ2-5; 8 bases match TRBD2. Matching the DNA end better, TRBJ2-1 makes the J call doubtful. This CDR3 contains 15 residues. The germline V gene encodes CDR1 DFQATT and CDR2 SNEGSKA (reference sequence). CDR3 DNA: TGCAGTGCTTGGCCCGGGGGGGGGATCCTGTCCGAGCAGTTCTTC. Protein: CSAWPGGGILSEQFF.

This chain uses TRBV11-3 with TRBJ2-5; maybe TRBD2 (6 bases). Per germline, CDR1 SGHNT and CDR2 YENEEA. Trimming removed 5 bases at V and 9 bases at J, with 19 bases between. This CDR3 contains 14 residues. CDR3 sequence (DNA): TGTGCCAGCAGCGACGGGACTCTTAATCGAGCCCAGTACTTC. This gives the protein CASSDGTLNRAQYF. Variable domain in full (rest from reference TRBV11-3 and TRBJ2-5): EAGVVQSPRYKIIEKKQPVAFWCNPISGHNTLYWYLQNLGQGPELLIRYENEEAVDDSQLPKDRFSAERLKGVDSTLKIQPAELGDSAVYLCASSDGTLNRAQYFGPGTRLLVL.

Only a few counts were recorded for this clonotype. The CDR3 coding sequence is TGTGCCAGCAGTTCCCCGGGCAGGGTCTATGGCTACACCTTC. Translating gives CASSSPGRVYGYTF. The rearrangement uses TRBV28 and TRBJ1-2; possibly TRBD1 for D (5 bases). The germline V and J ends were trimmed by 4 bases and 4 bases, with 13 bases remaining between them. Germline V gene data show CDR1 as MDHEN and CDR2 as SYDVKM. The length of the CDR3 is 14 residues.

This clonotype occurred a few times. The V gene is TRBV20-1, the J gene TRBJ2-1; 7 bases agree with TRBD2. CDR1 and CDR2 (germline): DFQATT, SNEGSKA (reference sequence). The CDR3 covers 16 residues. V gave up 5 bases and J gave up 2 bases; unmatched junction bases: 12. The CDR3 sequence: CSAPEGRREPYNEQFF. CDR3 nucleotide sequence: TGCAGTGCTCCGGAGGGGAGGCGGGAGCCCTACAATGAGCAGTTCTTC.

The DNA of the CDR3 is TGTGCCAGCAGCTGGAAGGTAGACACTGAAGCTTTCTTT. Translation gives CASSWKVDTEAFF. The chain uses TRBV7-6 and TRBJ1-1, with D hard to call. CDR1 SGHVS and CDR2 FNYEAQ come from the germline V gene. Between the trimmed V and J ends, which lost 4 bases and 3 bases, there was a span of 9 bases. The CDR3 covers 13 residues.

This clonotype was counted a few times. A much larger clone sits a single nucleotide away, making a read error possible. This is likely a read error, given that the CDR3 carries no conserved phenylalanine or tryptophan at its end. This chain links TRBV5-1 with TRBJ1-1; 8 bases are a match to TRBD1. This CDR3 contains 19 residues. CDR1 and CDR2 from the germline V gene are SGHRS and YFSETQ. V was clipped by 2 bases and J by 0 bases; unmatched bases: 15. CDR3 DNA: TGCGCCAGCAGCTTCCCACTTCCTACAGGGGGATATGTGAACACTGAAGCTTTCCTT. Its translation: CASSFPLPTGGYVNTEAFL.

The rearrangement joins TRBV28 to TRBJ2-7; 11 nucleotides match TRBD2. The CDR3 is made up of 17 amino acids. V lost 6 bases to trimming and J lost 4 bases; unmatched junction nucleotides: 14. Looked up from germline, CDR1 is MDHEN and CDR2 is SYDVKM. Here the CDR3 reads CASSSLPTSGSRYEQYF. For the CDR3, the DNA is TGTGCCAGCAGCTCCCTCCCCACTAGCGGGAGTAGGTACGAGCAGTACTTC.

V gene TRBV20-1 combines with J gene TRBJ2-1, with a tentative D call TRBD2 (6 bases). Trimming removed 3 bases at V and 8 bases at J, with 14 bases between. CDR1 and CDR2 from the germline V gene are DFQATT and SNEGSKA (reference sequence). The CDR3 covers 13 residues. CDR3 residues: CSASSPWGDEQFF. CDR3 nucleotide sequence: TGCAGTGCTAGCTCTCCTTGGGGGGATGAGCAGTTCTTC.

The chain joins TRBV6-5 to TRBJ2-3; D gene ambiguous. Germline values: CDR1 MNHEY, CDR2 SVGAGI. The V end lost 2 bases, the J end lost 8 bases, and 14 bases lay between the germline ends. This CDR3 is built from 14 residues. The CDR3: CASSYTGERGTQYF. The CDR3 DNA is TGTGCCAGCAGTTACACCGGCGAACGCGGTACGCAGTATTTT.

The chain carries TRBV9 and TRBJ1-5, with D perhaps matching TRBD1 (5 bases). Trimming removed 0 bases from V and 7 bases from J, with 11 bases in between. CDR3 length: 14 residues. The germline CDR1 and CDR2 sequences are SGDLS and YYNGEE. The CDR3 DNA reads TGTGCCAGCAGCGTAGCGGGGGAAGGCCAGCCCCAGCATTTT. Protein: CASSVAGEGQPQHF.

The gene calls are TRBV6-2 or TRBV6-3 and TRBJ2-1, with D perhaps matching TRBD2 (6 bases). CDR3 length: 15 residues. The ends were cut back, 6 bases at V and 8 bases at J, with 20 bases in the middle. Germline V CDR1 and CDR2: MNHEY, SVGEGT. As DNA, the CDR3 is TGTGCCAGCAGACTACTAGCCGCCATTGAGGATGAGCAGTTCTTC. It translates to CASRLLAAIEDEQFF.